The rows below give T cell receptor beta chains drawn from one sample of a study of blood T cell repertoires in COVID-19. Method: immunoSEQ multiplex PCR; TCRdb's copy keeps in-frame clones and lacks some. The repertoire holds about 150,000 clones, with approximately 85% as singletons. Sequencing was performed on peripheral blood. The receptor source for this set is a man in his 60s with COVID-19, enrolled during active disease. Both conserved end residues are part of each CDR3. D genes are given only for firm matches. Only part of the rows carry a size: once, few, many, or a class if the clone is expanded.

cdr3_length | clone_size | j_call | v_call | d_call | cdr3_aa | cdr3_nt
17 | . | TRBJ1-5 | TRBV28 | TRBD1 | CASSSIAGVKGARAQHF | TGTGCCAGCAGTTCCATCGCCGGGGTAAAGGGGGCGAGGGCCCAGCATTTT
15 | . | TRBJ2-5 | TRBV18 | TRBD1 | CASSPQGTAQETQYF | TGTGCCAGCTCACCACAGGGGACAGCACAAGAGACCCAGTACTTC
17 | . | TRBJ1-2 | TRBV4-1 | TRBD1 | CASSQDPSTGRSYGYTF | TGCGCCAGCAGCCAAGATCCTTCGACAGGGCGTAGCTATGGCTACACCTTC
15 | . | TRBJ2-7 | TRBV5-1 | TRBD1 | CASSLGGTGPYEQYF | TGCGCCAGCAGCTTGGGCGGGACAGGCCCCTACGAGCAGTACTTC
15 | . | TRBJ1-1 | TRBV24-1 | . | CATSDPTRGVTEAFF | TGTGCCACCAGTGACCCAACACGGGGTGTCACTGAAGCTTTCTTT
14 | . | TRBJ2-1 | TRBV24-1 | . | CATTRHRFANEQFF | TGTGCCACCACACGACACAGGTTCGCCAATGAGCAGTTCTTC
13 | . | TRBJ1-4 | TRBV30 | . | CAWSSGPSEKLFF | TGTGCCTGGAGCTCGGGCCCTAGCGAAAAACTGTTTTTT
14 | . | TRBJ2-1 | TRBV4-1 | . | CASSQEKGIDEQFF | TGCGCCAGCAGCCAAGAAAAGGGGATCGATGAGCAGTTCTTC
15 | . | TRBJ1-1 | TRBV15 | TRBD1 | CATSGPRGPSTEAFF | TGTGCCACCAGCGGACCCAGGGGGCCATCCACTGAAGCTTTCTTT
13 | . | TRBJ2-1 | TRBV19 | TRBD1 | CASSRDRGDEQFF | TGTGCCAGTAGTAGGGACAGGGGGGATGAGCAGTTCTTC
14 | . | TRBJ2-3 | TRBV6-5 | TRBD2 | CASQQGTTRDTQYF | TGTGCCAGTCAACAAGGGACTACCCGAGATACGCAGTATTTT
15 | . | TRBJ1-1 | TRBV5-6 | TRBD1 | CASSRGQGPNTEAFF | TGTGCCAGCAGCCGGGGACAGGGGCCGAACACTGAAGCTTTCTTT
14 | . | TRBJ1-2 | TRBV6-2/TRBV6-3 | TRBD1 | CASSTFGQGDGYTF | TGTGCCAGCAGTACATTCGGACAGGGGGATGGCTACACCTTC
16 | . | TRBJ2-7 | TRBV5-1 | . | CASSLSYERGSSEQYF | TGCGCCAGCAGCTTGTCGTATGAGAGGGGGTCGTCCGAGCAGTACTTC
19 | few | TRBJ2-7 | TRBV15 | TRBD2 | CATSREGGTGTSISYEQYF | TGTGCCACCAGCAGAGAAGGTGGGACCGGGACTAGTATCTCCTACGAGCAGTACTTC
14 | few | TRBJ2-1 | TRBV7-2 | TRBD1 | CASMDRGKGNEQFF | TGTGCCAGCATGGACAGGGGGAAGGGCAATGAGCAGTTCTTC
14 | . | TRBJ1-1 | TRBV11-2 | TRBD1 | CASSLLQGDTEAFF | TGTGCCAGCAGCTTGCTACAGGGGGACACTGAAGCTTTCTTT
14 | . | TRBJ1-2 | TRBV11-2 | TRBD1 | CASSQTGGWSGYTF | TGTGCCAGCAGCCAGACAGGGGGCTGGTCTGGCTACACCTTC
14 | . | TRBJ2-7 | TRBV18 | . | CASSPTRDNYEQYF | TGTGCCAGCTCACCCACTCGGGACAACTACGAGCAGTACTTC
16 | once | TRBJ2-5 | TRBV3-1/TRBV3-2 | . | CASSQSFLGALRVQYF | TGTGCCAGCAGCCAATCCTTTCTAGGGGCCTTAAGGGTCCAGTACTTC
13 | . | TRBJ1-4 | TRBV24-1 | . | CATSGQSNEKLFF | TGTGCCACCAGTGGACAGAGTAATGAAAAACTGTTTTTT
13 | . | TRBJ1-6 | TRBV14 | . | CASSQLLFSPLHF | TGTGCCAGCAGCCAGCTATTGTTTTCACCCCTCCACTTT
17 | . | TRBJ1-6 | TRBV7-9 | . | CASSLGPGEATNSPLHF | TGTGCCAGCAGCTTGGGGCCGGGAGAGGCCACCAATTCACCCCTCCACTTT
12 | . | TRBJ2-1 | TRBV11-2 | TRBD2 | CASSITSGRVFF | TGTGCCAGCAGCATCACTAGCGGGAGGGTGTTCTTC
14 | . | TRBJ2-5 | TRBV7-9 | . | CASSDPRGSKTQYF | TGTGCCAGCAGCGACCCGAGAGGGTCAAAGACCCAGTACTTC
11 | . | TRBJ2-1 | TRBV5-6 | . | CASTRDREQFF | TGTGCCAGCACCCGCGACAGGGAGCAGTTCTTC
15 | . | TRBJ1-5 | TRBV6-5 | TRBD1 | CASSKDRVSNQPQHF | TGTGCCAGCAGTAAGGACAGGGTGAGCAATCAGCCCCAGCATTTT
15 | . | TRBJ1-6 | TRBV18 | . | CASSPSLTRDSPLHF | TGTGCCAGCTCACCGTCTCTGACTCGGGATTCACCCCTCCACTTT
14 | . | TRBJ1-2 | TRBV30 | TRBD1 | CAWSPDRGGYGYTF | TGTGCCTGGAGTCCCGACAGGGGAGGCTATGGCTACACCTTC
12 | . | TRBJ1-2 | TRBV6-1 | . | CASSDLYYGYTF | TGTGCCAGCAGTGACCTTTACTATGGCTACACCTTC
12 | . | TRBJ2-7 | TRBV29-1 | . | CSVGGTSYEQYF | TGCAGCGTTGGTGGCACCTCCTACGAGCAGTACTTC
15 | . | TRBJ2-2 | TRBV29-1 | . | CSASASGVDTGELFF | TGCAGCGCCTCAGCGAGTGGAGTTGACACCGGGGAGCTGTTTTTT
13 | . | TRBJ1-1 | TRBV28 | . | CASSSLPGQGAFF | TGTGCCAGCAGTTCTCTCCCGGGACAAGGAGCTTTCTTT
12 | . | TRBJ2-7 | TRBV6-5 | . | CASSPGEYEQYF | TGTGCCAGCAGCCCCGGGGAATACGAGCAGTACTTC
14 | few | TRBJ1-3 | TRBV28 | TRBD1 | CAATAGGTGNTIYF | TGTGCAGCTACCGCAGGGGGAACTGGAAACACCATATATTTT
16 | . | TRBJ2-3 | TRBV28 | . | CASSIRDSLNTDTQYF | TGTGCCAGCAGCATAAGGGACTCTCTGAACACAGATACGCAGTATTTT
15 | . | TRBJ2-2 | TRBV28 | . | CASLGGGLDTGELFF | TGTGCCAGTCTGGGGGGGGGCTTGGACACCGGGGAGCTGTTTTTT
14 | . | TRBJ1-2 | TRBV7-3 | TRBD1 | CASSPATGGYGYTF | TGTGCCAGCAGCCCCGCGACAGGGGGCTATGGCTACACCTTC
13 | . | TRBJ1-2 | TRBV11-2 | . | CASSTTGPYGYTF | TGTGCCAGCAGCACGACAGGCCCCTATGGCTACACCTTC
17 | . | TRBJ2-7 | TRBV5-6 | TRBD2 | CASSLARNRGRGYEQYF | TGTGCCAGCAGCTTGGCCCGGAATCGGGGGAGGGGCTACGAGCAGTACTTC
17 | . | TRBJ1-6 | TRBV18 | TRBD1 | CASSPEGQGMDNSPLHF | TGTGCCAGCTCACCCGAGGGACAGGGGATGGATAATTCACCCCTCCACTTT
14 | . | TRBJ1-4 | TRBV30 | . | CAWSHRRSNEKLFF | TGTGCCTGGTCTCACAGGCGCTCTAATGAAAAACTGTTTTTT
12 | . | TRBJ2-1 | TRBV20-1 | . | CSASGAGNEQFF | TGCAGTGCTAGTGGGGCAGGGAATGAGCAGTTCTTC
17 | . | TRBJ1-3 | TRBV27 | TRBD1 | CASKQKGQEVSGNTIYF | TGTGCCAGCAAACAAAAAGGACAGGAGGTTTCTGGAAACACCATATATTTT
14 | . | TRBJ1-4 | TRBV28 | . | CASSSGGTGEKLFF | TGTGCCAGCAGTTCCGGGGGAACAGGAGAAAAACTGTTTTTT
14 | . | TRBJ2-2 | TRBV30 | TRBD1 | CAWGTGVNTGELFF | TGTGCCTGGGGTACAGGGGTGAACACCGGGGAGCTGTTTTTT